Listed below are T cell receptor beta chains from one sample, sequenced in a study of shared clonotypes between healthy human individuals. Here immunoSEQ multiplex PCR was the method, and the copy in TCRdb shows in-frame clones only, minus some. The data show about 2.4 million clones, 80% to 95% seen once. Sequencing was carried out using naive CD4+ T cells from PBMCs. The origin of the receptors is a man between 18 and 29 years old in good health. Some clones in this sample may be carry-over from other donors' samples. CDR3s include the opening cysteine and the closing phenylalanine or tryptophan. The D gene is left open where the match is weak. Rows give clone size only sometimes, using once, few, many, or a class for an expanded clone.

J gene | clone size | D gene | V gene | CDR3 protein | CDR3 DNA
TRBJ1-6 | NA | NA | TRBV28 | CASSLIGTLDNSPLHF | TGTGCCAGCAGCCTAATAGGGACCCTAGATAATTCACCCCTCCACTTT
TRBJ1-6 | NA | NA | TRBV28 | CASRLAGFNSPLHF | TGTGCCAGCAGACTGGCGGGGTTCAATTCACCCCTCCACTTT
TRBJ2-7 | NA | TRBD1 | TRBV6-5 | CASRGTGAYEQYF | TGTGCCAGCAGAGGGACAGGGGCCTACGAGCAGTACTTC
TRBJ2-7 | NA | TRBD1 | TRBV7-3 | CASSFSGTGQYEQYF | TGTGCCAGCAGCTTTTCCGGGACAGGTCAGTACGAGCAGTACTTC
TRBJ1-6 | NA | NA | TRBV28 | CASGTGTTIPPLHF | TGTGCCAGTGGCACCGGGACAACCATCCCACCCCTCCACTTT
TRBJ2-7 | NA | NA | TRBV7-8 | CASSSERYEQYF | TGTGCCAGCAGCTCAGAGAGATACGAGCAGTACTTC
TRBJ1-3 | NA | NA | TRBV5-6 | CASSSYLSGNTIYF | TGTGCCAGCAGCTCCTATTTGTCCGGAAACACCATATATTTT
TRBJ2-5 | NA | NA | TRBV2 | CASKGNQETQYF | TGTGCCAGCAAGGGTAACCAAGAGACCCAGTACTTC
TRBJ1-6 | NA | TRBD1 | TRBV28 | CASSLGTDNSPLHF | TGTGCCAGCAGTTTAGGGACAGATAATTCACCCCTCCACTTT
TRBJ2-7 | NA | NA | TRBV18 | CASSPPGSYEQYF | TGTGCCAGCTCACCACCGGGGAGCTACGAGCAGTACTTC
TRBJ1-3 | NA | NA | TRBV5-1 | CASSHGLPGNTIYF | TGCGCCAGCAGCCACGGGTTACCTGGAAACACCATATATTTT
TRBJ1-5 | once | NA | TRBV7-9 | CASSLGGQMNQPQHF | TGTGCCAGCAGCTTAGGCGGCCAGATGAATCAGCCCCAGCATTTT
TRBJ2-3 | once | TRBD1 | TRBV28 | CASSARDRGPRPQYF | TGTGCCAGCAGTGCCCGGGACAGGGGGCCGCGGCCGCAGTATTTT
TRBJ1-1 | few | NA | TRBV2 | CASSVEQDGEAFF | TGTGCCAGCAGTGTTGAACAGGACGGTGAAGCTTTCTTT
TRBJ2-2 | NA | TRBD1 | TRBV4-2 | CASSQDWTGTGELFF | TGTGCCAGCAGCCAAGATTGGACAGGGACCGGGGAGCTGTTTTTT
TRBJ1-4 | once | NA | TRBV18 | CASSPGSGATNEKLFF | TGTGCCAGCTCACCTGGTTCGGGGGCGACTAATGAAAAACTGTTTTTT
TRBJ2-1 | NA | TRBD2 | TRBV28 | CASSRIGGARDNEQFF | TGTGCCAGCAGCCGAATCGGGGGGGCTAGGGACAATGAGCAGTTCTTC
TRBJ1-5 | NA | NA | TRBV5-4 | CASSLGTGGQPQHF | TGTGCCAGCAGCCTCGGGACGGGGGGTCAGCCCCAGCATTTT
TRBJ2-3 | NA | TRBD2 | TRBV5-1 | CASSRQGLAGWGGDTQYF | TGCGCCAGCAGCCGCCAGGGACTAGCGGGTTGGGGTGGAGATACGCAGTATTTT
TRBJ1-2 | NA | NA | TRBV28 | CASRDREILYGYTF | TGTGCCAGCAGAGATAGAGAGATTCTCTATGGCTACACCTTC
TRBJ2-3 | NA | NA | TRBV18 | CASSPGPAQYF | TGTGCCAGCTCACCAGGTCCGGCGCAGTATTTT
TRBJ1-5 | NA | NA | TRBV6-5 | CASGGSQPQHF | TGTGCCAGTGGAGGTAGTCAGCCCCAGCATTTT
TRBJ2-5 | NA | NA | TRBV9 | CASSTGPQETQYF | TGTGCCAGCAGCACGGGTCCCCAAGAGACCCAGTACTTC
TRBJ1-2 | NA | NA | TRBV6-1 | CASTSRDYGYTF | TGTGCCAGCACCTCCAGAGACTATGGCTACACCTTC
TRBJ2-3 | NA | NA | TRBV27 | CASSSRFTTLPTDTQYF | TGTGCCAGCAGTTCCAGATTCACGACACTACCCACAGATACGCAGTATTTT
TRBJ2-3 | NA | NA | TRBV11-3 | CASSLGSRQGTDTQYF | TGTGCCAGCAGCTTAGGGAGTCGCCAAGGCACAGATACGCAGTATTTT